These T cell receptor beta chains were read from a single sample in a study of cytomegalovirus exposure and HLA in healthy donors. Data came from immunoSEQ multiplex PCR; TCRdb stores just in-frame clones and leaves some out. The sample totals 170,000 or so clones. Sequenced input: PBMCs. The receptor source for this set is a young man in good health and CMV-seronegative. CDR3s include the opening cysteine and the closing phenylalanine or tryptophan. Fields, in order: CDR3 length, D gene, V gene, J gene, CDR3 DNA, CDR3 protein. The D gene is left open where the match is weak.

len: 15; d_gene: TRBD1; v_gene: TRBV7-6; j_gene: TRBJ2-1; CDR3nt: TGTGCCAGCAGCCCGGGACAGGGTTCCTACAATGAGCAGTTCTTC; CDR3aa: CASSPGQGSYNEQFF
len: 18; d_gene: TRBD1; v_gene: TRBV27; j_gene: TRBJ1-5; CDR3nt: TGTGCCAGTAGCCGCCTCGGAGGCCAGACAGGGGCGGGTCAGCCCCAGCATTTT; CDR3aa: CASSRLGGQTGAGQPQHF
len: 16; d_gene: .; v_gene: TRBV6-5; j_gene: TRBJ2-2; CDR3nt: TGTGCCAGCAGTTACTCAGGGGCCAAGGACACCGGGGAGCTGTTTTTT; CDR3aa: CASSYSGAKDTGELFF
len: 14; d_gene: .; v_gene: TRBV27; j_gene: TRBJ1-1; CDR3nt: TGTGCCAGCAGTTTAGGGGCCTGGAACACTGAAGCTTTCTTT; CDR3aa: CASSLGAWNTEAFF
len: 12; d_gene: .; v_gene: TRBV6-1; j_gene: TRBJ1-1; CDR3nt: TGTGCCAGCAGGCAGGGGAACACTGAAGCTTTCTTT; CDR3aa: CASRQGNTEAFF
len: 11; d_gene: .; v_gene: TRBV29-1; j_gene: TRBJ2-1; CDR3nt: TGCAGCGTCGTAAGAGGCCTCGAGCAGTTCTTC; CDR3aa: CSVVRGLEQFF
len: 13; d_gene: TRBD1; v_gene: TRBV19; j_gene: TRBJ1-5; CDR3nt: TGTGCCAGTAGCGACAGGGAGAATCAGCCCCAGCATTTT; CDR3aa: CASSDRENQPQHF
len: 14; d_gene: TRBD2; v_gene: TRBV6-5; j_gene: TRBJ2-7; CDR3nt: TGTGCCAGCAGTTACTTGACTAGCGGGAACGAGCAGTACTTC; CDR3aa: CASSYLTSGNEQYF
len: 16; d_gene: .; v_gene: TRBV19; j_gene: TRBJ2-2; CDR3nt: TGTGCCAGTAGCAGAGGGGGGGCCTCTGGAACCGGGGAGCTGTTTTTT; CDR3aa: CASSRGGASGTGELFF
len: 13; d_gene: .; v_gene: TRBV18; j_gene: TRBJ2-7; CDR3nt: TGTGCCAGCTCACCCACCCCAGCGGCCGAGCAGTACTTC; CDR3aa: CASSPTPAAEQYF
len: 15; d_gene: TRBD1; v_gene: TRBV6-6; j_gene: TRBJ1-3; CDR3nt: TGTGCCAGCAGTTCGACAGGGGGCGGTGGAAACACCATATATTTT; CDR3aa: CASSSTGGGGNTIYF
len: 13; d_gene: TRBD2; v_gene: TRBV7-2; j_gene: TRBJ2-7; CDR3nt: TGTGCCAGCTTATCAGCGGGAGGAAACGAGCAGTACTTC; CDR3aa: CASLSAGGNEQYF
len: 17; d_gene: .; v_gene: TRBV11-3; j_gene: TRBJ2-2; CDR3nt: TGTGCCAGCAGCCATTATTCAGGGGCTCGTCTCACCGGGGAGCTGTTTTTT; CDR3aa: CASSHYSGARLTGELFF
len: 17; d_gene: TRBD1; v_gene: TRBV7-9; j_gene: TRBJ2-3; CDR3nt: TGTGCCAGCAGCTTACCCCCAGGGACAGGGGGTAAAGATACGCAGTATTTT; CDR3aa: CASSLPPGTGGKDTQYF
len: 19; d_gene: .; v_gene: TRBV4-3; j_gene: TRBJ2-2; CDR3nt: TGCGCCAGCAGCCAAGAGCTTAAGGGAGGGGGGGGATACACCGGGGAGCTGTTTTTT; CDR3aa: CASSQELKGGGGYTGELFF
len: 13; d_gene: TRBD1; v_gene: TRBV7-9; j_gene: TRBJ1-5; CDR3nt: TGTGCCAGCAGCTTAGACGGAACAGGGGACCAGCATTTT; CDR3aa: CASSLDGTGDQHF
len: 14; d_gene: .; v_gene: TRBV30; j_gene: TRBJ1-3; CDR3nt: TGTGCCTGGGGTATCGGGGGGGCAGGAAACACCATATATTTT; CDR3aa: CAWGIGGAGNTIYF
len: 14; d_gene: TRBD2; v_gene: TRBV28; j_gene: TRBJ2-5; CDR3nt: TGTGCCAGCAGTTTCAAAGTCGGGTGGCGGGGGCAGTACTTC; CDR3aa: CASSFKVGWRGQYF
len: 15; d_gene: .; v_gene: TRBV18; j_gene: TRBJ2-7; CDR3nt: TGTGCCAGCTCACCCGGAGAAGGTCACTCCTACGAGCAGTACTTC; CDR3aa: CASSPGEGHSYEQYF
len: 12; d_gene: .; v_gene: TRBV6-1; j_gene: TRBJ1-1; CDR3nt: TGTGCCAGCAGTCGAACTTTAACTGAAGCTTTCTTT; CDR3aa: CASSRTLTEAFF
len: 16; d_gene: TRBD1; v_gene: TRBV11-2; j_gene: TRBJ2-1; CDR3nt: TGTGCCAGCAGCCGTCAGAGACAGGGGGGGATCAATGAGCAGTTCTTC; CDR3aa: CASSRQRQGGINEQFF
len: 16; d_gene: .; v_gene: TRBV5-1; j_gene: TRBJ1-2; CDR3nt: TGCGCCAGCAGCCAGCTCCCTTCCGGGGGTCGAGATGGCTACACCTTC; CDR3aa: CASSQLPSGGRDGYTF
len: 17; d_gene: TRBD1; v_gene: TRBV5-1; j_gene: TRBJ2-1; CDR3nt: TGCGCCAGCAGCAAGGGGCGAGACAGGGCCTCCTACAATGAGCAGTTCTTC; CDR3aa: CASSKGRDRASYNEQFF
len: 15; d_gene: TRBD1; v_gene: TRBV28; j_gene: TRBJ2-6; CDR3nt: TGTGCCAGCAGGGGGACAGGGGCTGGGGCCAACGTCCTGACTTTC; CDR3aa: CASRGTGAGANVLTF
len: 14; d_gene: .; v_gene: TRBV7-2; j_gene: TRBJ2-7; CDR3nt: TGTGCCAGCAGCCCTAGCCTCGGCGACTACGAGCAGTACTTC; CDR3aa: CASSPSLGDYEQYF
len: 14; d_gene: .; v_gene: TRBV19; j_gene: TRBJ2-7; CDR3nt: TGTGCCAGCTCAAACCCGGGACTTGGATACGAGCAGTACTTC; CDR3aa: CASSNPGLGYEQYF
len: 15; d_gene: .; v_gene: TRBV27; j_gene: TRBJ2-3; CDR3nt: TGTGCCAGCAGTTCCCCAAGCGGAAGCACAGATACGCAGTATTTT; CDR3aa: CASSSPSGSTDTQYF
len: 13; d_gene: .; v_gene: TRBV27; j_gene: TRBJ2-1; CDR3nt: TGTGCCAGCAAGGCGGGACCCTACAATGAGCAGTTCTTC; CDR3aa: CASKAGPYNEQFF
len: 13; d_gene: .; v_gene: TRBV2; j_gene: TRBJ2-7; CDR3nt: TGTGCCAGCACATTCGGCAGCGGCTACGAGCAGTACTTC; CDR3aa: CASTFGSGYEQYF
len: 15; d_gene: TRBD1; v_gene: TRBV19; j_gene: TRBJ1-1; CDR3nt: TGTGCCAGTAGGCGCCAGGGGGGCTTGAACACTGAAGCTTTCTTT; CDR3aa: CASRRQGGLNTEAFF
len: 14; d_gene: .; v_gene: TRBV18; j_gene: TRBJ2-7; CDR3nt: TGTGCCAGCTCACCACCCTCCGTCTCCTACGAGCAGTACTTC; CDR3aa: CASSPPSVSYEQYF
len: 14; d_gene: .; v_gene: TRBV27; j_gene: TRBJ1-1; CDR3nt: TGTGCCAGCAGTTATCAGGGGCGGTGGACTGAAGCTTTCTTT; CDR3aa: CASSYQGRWTEAFF
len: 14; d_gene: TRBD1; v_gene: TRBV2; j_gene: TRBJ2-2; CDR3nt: TGTGCCACCGGGACAGGGGAGGACACCGGGGAGCTGTTTTTT; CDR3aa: CATGTGEDTGELFF
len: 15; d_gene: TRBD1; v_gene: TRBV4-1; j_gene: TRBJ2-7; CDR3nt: TGCGCCAGCAGCCAAAGCAGGGGGCTCTCCTACGAGCAGTACTTC; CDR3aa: CASSQSRGLSYEQYF
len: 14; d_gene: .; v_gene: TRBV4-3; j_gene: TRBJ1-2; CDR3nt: TGCGCCAGCAGCCAAGCCGGACAGTCCTATGGCTACACCTTC; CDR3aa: CASSQAGQSYGYTF
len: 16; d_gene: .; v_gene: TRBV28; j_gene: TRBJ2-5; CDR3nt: TGTGCCAGCAGTCCGAACGGACAGCCCAAACGGGAGACCCAGTACTTC; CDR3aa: CASSPNGQPKRETQYF
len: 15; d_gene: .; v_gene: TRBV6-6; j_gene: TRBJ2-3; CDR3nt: TGTGCCAGCTATTTTCTCCCTAGCGCGTCTGATACGCAGTATTTT; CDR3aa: CASYFLPSASDTQYF
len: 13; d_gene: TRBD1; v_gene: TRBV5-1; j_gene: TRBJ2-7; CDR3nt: TGCGCCAGCAGCTCCCGGGACAGGGCCGAGCAGTACTTC; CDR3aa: CASSSRDRAEQYF
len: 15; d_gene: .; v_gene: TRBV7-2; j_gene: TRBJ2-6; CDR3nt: TGTGCCAGCAGCTTATTTAGCTCTGGGGCCAACGTCCTGACTTTC; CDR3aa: CASSLFSSGANVLTF
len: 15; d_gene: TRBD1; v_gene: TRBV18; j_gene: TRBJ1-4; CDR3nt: TGTGCCAGCTCACCAAGGACAGGGTCGGATGAAAAACTGTTTTTT; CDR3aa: CASSPRTGSDEKLFF
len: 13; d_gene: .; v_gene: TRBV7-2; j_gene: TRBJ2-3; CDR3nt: TGTGCCAGCACCTATTACGGCACAGATACGCAGTATTTT; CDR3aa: CASTYYGTDTQYF
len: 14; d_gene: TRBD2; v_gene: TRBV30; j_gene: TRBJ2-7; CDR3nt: TGTGCCTGGAGTGCGGGACTAGCGGCGGGGGGGGAAGTCTTC; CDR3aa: CAWSAGLAAGGEVF
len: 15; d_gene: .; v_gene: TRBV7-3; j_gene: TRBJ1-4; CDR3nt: TGTGCCAGCAGCTTAACGCCAGGGCAGAATGAAAAACTGTTTTTT; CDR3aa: CASSLTPGQNEKLFF
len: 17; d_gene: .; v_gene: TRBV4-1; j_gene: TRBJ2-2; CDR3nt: TGCGCCAGCAGCCAAGGTCCCGGACAAAGGAACACCGGGGAGCTGTTTTTT; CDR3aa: CASSQGPGQRNTGELFF
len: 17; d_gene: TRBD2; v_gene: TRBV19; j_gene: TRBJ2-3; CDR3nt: TGTGCCAGTAGTATAGACCTACTAGCGGGAGGGCCAGATACGCAGTATTTT; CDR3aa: CASSIDLLAGGPDTQYF
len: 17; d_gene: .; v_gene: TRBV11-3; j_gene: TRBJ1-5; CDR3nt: TGTGCCAGCAGCTTAGTTCAGGGTTCTGCCAGCAATCAGCCCCAGCATTTT; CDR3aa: CASSLVQGSASNQPQHF
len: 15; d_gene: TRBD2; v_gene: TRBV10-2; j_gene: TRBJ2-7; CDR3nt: TGCGCCAGCACGGATAGCGGGAGACCCCCCTACGAGCAGTACTTC; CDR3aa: CASTDSGRPPYEQYF
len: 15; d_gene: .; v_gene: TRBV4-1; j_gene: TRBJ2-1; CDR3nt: TGCGCCAGCAGCCAAGTGTCCGGCTCCTACAATGAGCAGTTCTTC; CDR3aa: CASSQVSGSYNEQFF
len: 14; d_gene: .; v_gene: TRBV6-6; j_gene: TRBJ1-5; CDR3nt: TGTGCCACCTTTGAGTTTGGAGGCAATCAGCCCCAGCATTTT; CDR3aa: CATFEFGGNQPQHF
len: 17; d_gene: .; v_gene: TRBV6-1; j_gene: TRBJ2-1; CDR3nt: TGTGCCAGCAGTGGCCCCGATAGCGGAGTCAGCAACAATGAGCAGTTCTTC; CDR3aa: CASSGPDSGVSNNEQFF
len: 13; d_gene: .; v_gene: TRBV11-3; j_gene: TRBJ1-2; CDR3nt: TGTGCCAGCAGCCGAGACTCCGTTGGAGGCTACACCTTC; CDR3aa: CASSRDSVGGYTF
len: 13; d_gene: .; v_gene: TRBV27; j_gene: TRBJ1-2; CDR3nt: TGTGCCACCAGAGTCGACAGATCCTATGGCTACACCTTC; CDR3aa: CATRVDRSYGYTF
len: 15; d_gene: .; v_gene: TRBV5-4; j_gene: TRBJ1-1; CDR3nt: TGTGCCAGCAGCTCCGCGGACACGGGGAACACTGAAGCTTTCTTT; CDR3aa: CASSSADTGNTEAFF
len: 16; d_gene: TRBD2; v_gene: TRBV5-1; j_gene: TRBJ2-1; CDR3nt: TGCGCCAGCAGCTTCTTAGCGGGAGAGGCCTACAATGAGCAGTTCTTC; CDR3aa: CASSFLAGEAYNEQFF